Detailed here is one TCR beta chain. Its antigen is unidentified. All patients had early-stage hepatocellular carcinoma and were untreated before surgical resection. No macroscopic necrosis or hemorrhage was seen in sampled areas. The V gene end was trimmed by 1 base and the J gene end by 5 bases; junction bases not matched to a gene: 4. There are 14 residues in the CDR3. The germline CDR1 and CDR2 sequences are MDHEN and SYDVKM. The data derive from a study of intratumoral heterogeneity in liver cancer. Study background: With a median age of 63 years, most patients were men. Study-wide points: Tumor-infiltrating lymphocytes were acknowledged as under-represented in the sampling.

The data were produced by immunoSEQ multiplex PCR, yet TCRdb's version contains in-frame clones alone and is incomplete. The profile covers roughly 5,700 clones, with around 68% appearing a single time and approximately 23% taken by the ten largest. The gene calls are TRBV28 and TRBJ2-7, with 8 bases that match TRBD1. Sequences were derived from tumor-adjacent normal tissue, sampled before any cancer treatment. The clonotype originates from a man aged 65 to 79 with hepatocellular carcinoma. CDR3 residues: CASSLSLGQDEQYV. The CDR3 coding sequence is TGTGCCAGCAGTTTATCCCTGGGACAGGACGAGCAGTACGTC.